The 21 T cell receptor beta chains below all came from one sample that was sequenced in a study of blood T cells in healthy people across ages. Then a second PCR, running about 6 to 11 cycles, was carried out with a sample-barcoded 5' primer and a J-beta primer mix. TCRdb re-derived calls from the 5' RACE reads in MiXCR, one entry per CDR3 protein. The top ten hold under 4.5% of the sample, which has about 560,000 distinct CDR3 sequences, about 26% seen once. These data were also reused for a study on T cells of mothers and their children.

The sample taken for sequencing was blood. These receptors were obtained from a boy aged 2 to 9 in good health.

This clonotype occurred a few times. The genes are TRBV7-2 and TRBJ1-2; 7 bases align to TRBD1. The CDR3 runs 14 residues. Germline CDR1 reads SGHTA; CDR2 reads FQGNSA. Trimming removed 4 bases from V and 5 bases from J; junction bases left unmatched: 7. CDR3 sequence (DNA): TGTGCCAGCAGCTCGGGACAGTCTGTGTATGGCTACACCTTC. Translated: CASSSGQSVYGYTF.

This clonotype was observed a handful of times. The chain uses TRBV3-1 and TRBJ2-5; 7 bases map to TRBD2. CDR3 size: 14 residues. Germline V CDR1 and CDR2: LGHDT, YNNKEL (reference sequence). J was trimmed by 2 bases and V by 3 bases; bases with no gene match: 3. CDR3 DNA sequence: TGTGCCAGCAGCCACGAGCGGGGTCAAGAGACCCAGTACTTC. It translates to CASSHERGQETQYF.

This clonotype was found a few times. One junction end does not reproduce the germline sequence, and a read error may be involved. V gene TRBV7-7 combines with J gene TRBJ2-5, with D hard to call. The CDR3 totals 15 residues. CDR1 and CDR2 (germline): SSHAT, FNYEAQ (reference sequence). The CDR3 loop is CASSLCSRCQETQYF. CDR3 DNA: TGTGCTAGCAGCTTATGCTCCAGGTGCCAAGAGACCCAGTACTTC.

This clonotype was picked up many times. The chain combines TRBV24-1 with TRBJ1-1, with D unresolved. This CDR3 is built from 14 residues. Trimming removed 9 bases from V and 1 base from J, with 14 bases in between. Germline V lookup: CDR1 KGHDR, CDR2 SFDVKD. CDR3: CATQIRAPNTEAFF. CDR3 bases: TGTGCCACCCAAATACGGGCCCCGAACACTGAAGCTTTCTTT.

For this clonotype: A read error may account for a junction end that differs from germline. This chain uses TRBV12-3 or TRBV12-4 with TRBJ2-3; 7 nucleotides line up with TRBD2. This CDR3 region has 16 residues. The CDR3 here is CASSSPTSGTPDAQYF. The DNA of the CDR3 is TGTGCCAGCAGTTCTCCGACCAGCGGGACCCCAGATGCGCAGTATTTT.

The CDR3: CASSLTGPVSGRALSYEQYF. The DNA of the CDR3 is TGTGCCAGCAGCCTCACAGGGCCAGTTAGCGGGAGGGCTTTATCCTACGAGCAGTACTTC. The chain is built from TRBV6-1 and TRBJ2-7, with TRBD2 identical over 11 bases. V lost 6 bases and J lost 1; bases outside the gene matches: 20. The CDR3 length is 20 residues. Per germline, CDR1 MNHNS and CDR2 SASEGT.

The chain uses TRBV7-2 and TRBJ2-5; 11 bases align to TRBD2. The V gene end was trimmed by 3 bases and the J gene end by 2 bases; junction bases not matched to a gene: 5. Per germline, CDR1 SGHTA and CDR2 FQGNSA. The CDR3 sequence is 16 residues long. For the CDR3, the DNA is TGTGCCAGCAGCTTGGTTAGCGGGAGGGCGCAAGAGACCCAGTACTTC. This codes for CASSLVSGRAQETQYF.

As regards this clonotype: At one end the junction does not follow the germline gene, possibly because of a read error. The chain has TRBV27 and TRBJ2-2; D is perhaps TRBD2 (6 bases). The CDR3 runs to 15 residues. The germline CDR1 and CDR2 sequences are MNHEY and SMNVEV (reference sequence). The CDR3 bases are TGTGCCAGCAGTTTATCGAGGAAGAACACCGGGGGGCTGTTTTTT. The encoded protein is CASSLSRKNTGGLFF.

The J gene is TRBJ2-1, the V gene TRBV29-1; 11 bases match TRBD2. The germline gives CDR1 SQVTM, CDR2 ANQGSEA. This CDR3 spans 17 amino acids. With V trimmed by 0 bases and J by 4 bases, 8 bases remained unmatched. Here the CDR3 DNA reads TGCAGCGTTGAAGATAGGCTAGCGGGGGGAAAGTACAATGAGCAGTTCTTC. Translated: CSVEDRLAGGKYNEQFF.

This clonotype has only a few counts. The V and J genes are TRBV29-1 and TRBJ2-1; 9 nucleotides agree with TRBD2. The V and J ends lost 0 bases and 15 bases, in that order; junction bases with no gene match: 9. Looked up from germline, CDR1 is SQVTM and CDR2 is ANQGSEA. This CDR3 spans 13 amino acids. The CDR3 reads CSVEETSGYPPFF. CDR3 in DNA: TGCAGCGTTGAAGAAACTAGCGGGTACCCACCGTTCTTC.

Only a few counts were recorded for this clonotype. This chain joins TRBV2 and TRBJ2-6; D remains ambiguous. CDR1 is SNHLY, CDR2 FYNNEI, per germline. The CDR3 extends over 16 amino acids. V was trimmed by 3 bases and J by 0 bases, leaving 9 bases between them. The CDR3 protein is CASSDNPLSGANVLTF. The CDR3 coding sequence is TGTGCCAGCAGTGACAACCCCCTCTCTGGGGCCAACGTCCTGACTTTC.

The J gene is TRBJ2-1, the V gene TRBV2; D is unresolved. Germline V gives CDR1 SNHLY, CDR2 FYNNEI. Trimming took off 2 bases at V and 9 bases at J, with 8 bases between the two ends. The CDR3 spans 12 residues. Here the CDR3 reads CASSEIATEQFF. The CDR3 nucleotides are TGTGCCAGCAGTGAAATTGCCACTGAGCAGTTCTTC.

The CDR3 loop reads CASSFSPGQGTNTEAFF. The CDR3 coding sequence is TGCGCCAGCAGCTTTTCCCCGGGACAGGGGACGAACACTGAAGCTTTCTTT. This chain uses TRBV5-1 with TRBJ1-1, with 10 bases matching TRBD1. CDR1 is SGHRS, CDR2 YFSETQ, per germline. The CDR3 is 17 residues long. V dropped 2 bases and J dropped 1; count of bases not matched to a gene: 8.

This chain connects TRBV7-8 to TRBJ2-1; D unclear. Germline CDR1 is SGHVS and CDR2 is FQNEAQ. V was pared by 2 bases and J by 8 bases, with 7 bases between. CDR3 length: 12 residues. The CDR3 region is CASSLRVHEQFF. The CDR3, as DNA: TGTGCCAGCAGCTTACGGGTGCATGAGCAGTTCTTC.

The chain links TRBV12-3 or TRBV12-4 to TRBJ1-1; 7 nucleotides align to TRBD1. The CDR3 contains 14 residues. Losses at the gene ends were 3 bases for V and 7 bases for J; bases not matched to a gene: 8. The CDR3 bases are TGTGCCAGCAGTTTTAAGGGGGCTGCGGGTGAAGCTTTCTTT. It codes for CASSFKGAAGEAFF.

This clonotype turned up a few times. The chain couples TRBV12-5 to TRBJ1-5, with a weak D call TRBD1 (5 bases). This CDR3 comprises 15 residues. The V end was cut by 2 bases, the J end by 0 bases, with 8 bases between. CDR1 LGHNT and CDR2 FRNRAP come from the germline V gene. DNA for the CDR3: TGTGCTAGTGGTTTGAGGGGATATAGCAATCAGCCCCAGCATTTT. Its translation is CASGLRGYSNQPQHF. Using reference TRBV12-5 and TRBJ1-5 for the parts outside the CDR3, the full variable domain is DARVTQTPRHKVTEMGQEVTMRCQPILGHNTVFWYRQTMMQGLELLAYFRNRAPLDDSGMPKDRFSAEMPDATLATLKIQPSEPRDSAVYFCASGLRGYSNQPQHFGDGTRLSIL.

The rearrangement joins TRBV15 to TRBJ1-5; D call uncertain. The CDR3 runs to 17 residues. V shed 3 bases and J shed 3 bases, with 18 bases lying between them. Germline V gene lookup returns CDR1 LNHNV and CDR2 YYDKDF (reference sequence). As DNA, the CDR3 is TGTGCCACCAGCAGCTTACAAGGGCCCCTATCCAATCAGCCCCAGCATTTT. It translates to CATSSLQGPLSNQPQHF.

The V call is TRBV4-3, the J call TRBJ2-1, with no clear D. CDR3 length: 15 amino acids. Germline V CDR1 and CDR2: LGHNA, YSLEER. The V end lost 0 bases, the J end lost 10 bases, and 16 bases lay between the germline ends. For the CDR3, the DNA is TGCGCCAGCAGCCAAGATCTCGGAGAGCGTGGGGAGCAGTTCTTC. Translated, it gives CASSQDLGERGEQFF.

The gene calls are TRBV30 and TRBJ2-5, with a weak D call TRBD2 (6 bases). V dropped 0 bases and J dropped 0 bases, with 14 bases sitting between them. The CDR3 is 16 residues long. Looked up from germline, CDR1 is GTSNPN and CDR2 is SVGIG (reference sequence). Here the CDR3 reads CAWSVAGLSYQETQYF. DNA for the CDR3: TGTGCCTGGAGTGTGGCGGGACTCTCGTACCAAGAGACCCAGTACTTC.

This clonotype was detected only once. J is TRBJ2-7 and V is TRBV11-2; TRBD2 matches at 11 bases. Per the germline V gene, CDR1 is SGHAT and CDR2 is FQNNGV. This CDR3 is built from 18 residues. J lost 0 bases, V lost 2 bases, and 9 bases had no gene match. The CDR3 nucleotides read TGTGCCAGCAGCTTAAGCCGACTAGCGGGATCCTCCTCCTACGAGCAGTACTTC. The encoded protein is CASSLSRLAGSSSYEQYF. Variable domain in full (rest from reference TRBV11-2 and TRBJ2-7): EAGVAQSPRYKIIEKRQSVAFWCNPISGHATLYWYQQILGQGPKLLIQFQNNGVVDDSQLPKDRFSAERLKGVDSTLKIQPAKLEDSAVYLCASSLSRLAGSSSYEQYFGPGTRLTVT.

V is TRBV15 and J is TRBJ1-6; TRBD1 is a possible D gene (5 bases). With 6 bases removed from V and 6 bases from J, the gap between germline ends came to 9 bases. Germline V gives CDR1 LNHNV, CDR2 YYDKDF (reference sequence). This CDR3 has 13 amino acids. This chain's CDR3 is CATRLDSNSPLHF. The CDR3 bases are TGTGCCACCAGACTAGACAGTAATTCACCCCTCCACTTT.